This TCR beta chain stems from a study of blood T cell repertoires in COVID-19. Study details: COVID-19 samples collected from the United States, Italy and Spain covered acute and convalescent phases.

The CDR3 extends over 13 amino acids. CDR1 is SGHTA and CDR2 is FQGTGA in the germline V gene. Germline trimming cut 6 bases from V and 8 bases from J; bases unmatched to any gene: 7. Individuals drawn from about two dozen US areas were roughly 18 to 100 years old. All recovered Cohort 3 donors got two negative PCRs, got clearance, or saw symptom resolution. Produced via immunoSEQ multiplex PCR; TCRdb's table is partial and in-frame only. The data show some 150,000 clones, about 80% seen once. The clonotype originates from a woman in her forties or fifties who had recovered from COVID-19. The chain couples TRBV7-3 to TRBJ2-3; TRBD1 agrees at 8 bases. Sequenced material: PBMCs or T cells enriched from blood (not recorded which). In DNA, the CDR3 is TGTGCCAGCAGTCTAACAGGGGGAGGTACGCAGTATTTT. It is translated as CASSLTGGGTQYF.